These 11 T cell receptor beta chains came from one sample sequenced in a study of blood T cell repertoires in COVID-19. Libraries were prepared by immunoSEQ multiplex PCR; TCRdb keeps only in-frame clonotypes and omits some of them. The sample includes about 160,000 clones, about 93% of them seen just once. The sample was peripheral blood. These receptors were taken from a woman aged 45 to 65 with acute or convalescent COVID-19.

This chain links TRBV10-1 with TRBJ2-1, with 12 bases matching TRBD2. The junction had 7 bases not matched to a gene; V was cut back by 3 bases and J by 7 bases. In germline, CDR1 is WNHNN, CDR2 SYGVQD (reference sequence). The CDR3 length is 16 residues. The DNA of the CDR3 is TGCGCCAGCAGTGACCCAACTAGCGGGAGGTTAAATGAGCAGTTCTTC. As protein: CASSDPTSGRLNEQFF.

The chain has TRBV29-1 and TRBJ1-5, with 9 bases that match TRBD1. Germline assignment: CDR1 SQVTM and CDR2 ANQGSEA. V lost 6 bases to trimming and J lost 4 bases; unmatched junction nucleotides: 4. The CDR3 is 13 amino acids. The CDR3 region is CSVGQGENQPQHF. Written as DNA, the CDR3 is TGCAGCGTGGGACAGGGTGAGAATCAGCCCCAGCATTTT.

This chain uses TRBV28 with TRBJ1-2, with TRBD1 matching 7 bases. This CDR3 comprises 14 residues. The germline CDR1 and CDR2 sequences are MDHEN and SYDVKM. The junction had 6 bases not matched to a gene; V was cut back by 4 bases and J by 4 bases. This CDR3 is CASSSSTGIYGYTF. As DNA, the CDR3 is TGTGCCAGCAGTTCCTCGACAGGGATCTATGGCTACACCTTC.

This rearrangement joins TRBV2 to TRBJ2-7; the match to TRBD2 covers 12 bases. The CDR3 covers 16 residues. Germline V gene sequence: CDR1 SNHLY, CDR2 FYNNEI. V gave up 10 bases and J gave up 4 bases; unmatched junction bases: 14. CDR3 amino acids: CAISQSSGRARYEQYF. DNA of the CDR3: TGTGCCATTTCACAATCTAGCGGGAGGGCCCGGTACGAGCAGTACTTC.

This chain links TRBV25-1 with TRBJ1-1; D is possibly TRBD1 (5 bases). Trimming shortened V by 5 bases and J by 1 base, and 8 bases separated the two germline ends. This CDR3 comprises 13 residues. Germline CDR1 MGHDK, CDR2 SYGVNS. The DNA for the CDR3 is TGTGCCAGCAGTTCAGGGCAGAACACTGAAGCTTTCTTT. Amino acids: CASSSGQNTEAFF.

V and J are TRBV25-1 and TRBJ2-2; 8 bases fit TRBD2. The CDR3 is 16 amino acids. Trimming cost V 4 bases and J 4 bases; bases outside gene matches: 8. In germline, CDR1 is MGHDK, CDR2 SYGVNS. CDR3 in DNA: TGTGCCAGCAGTGCCCTGGGGGCGGGAGGCACCGGGGAGCTGTTTTTT. This sequence encodes CASSALGAGGTGELFF.

The V call is TRBV5-1, the J call TRBJ1-1; perhaps TRBD1 as D (5 bases). The CDR3 is 15 residues long. CDR1 and CDR2 from the germline V gene are SGHRS and YFSETQ. V was shortened by 0 bases and J by 2 bases, with 11 bases between the two germline ends. In nucleotides, the CDR3 is TGCGCCAGCAGCTTGGAAGGGGAAGTTAACACTGAAGCTTTCTTT. Encoded protein: CASSLEGEVNTEAFF.

This clone has a handful of counts. This chain joins TRBV11-1 and TRBJ1-1; no reliable D call. CDR3 length equals 14 residues. CDR1 is SGHAT, CDR2 FQDESV, per germline (reference sequence). Trimming left V 4 bases short and J 5 bases short, with 14 bases between. CDR3 DNA sequence: TGTGCCAGCAGCTCGGGCCGGGGAGAGACTGAAGCTTTCTTT. This encodes CASSSGRGETEAFF.

The chain combines TRBV5-6 with TRBJ1-2, with TRBD1 matching over 7 bases. J was trimmed by 4 bases and V by 3 bases; bases with no gene match: 9. Germline values: CDR1 SGHDT, CDR2 YYEEEE. This CDR3 contains 15 residues. This chain's CDR3 is CASSSSPGQLYGYTF. The CDR3 region has the DNA TGTGCCAGCAGCTCAAGCCCGGGACAGCTCTATGGCTACACCTTC.

This sequence joins TRBV24-1 and TRBJ1-5; TRBD1 might be the D (5 bases). The CDR3 is 15 amino acids. Germline V CDR1 and CDR2: KGHDR, SFDVKD. The V end was cut by 5 bases, the J end by 3 bases, with 13 bases between. The CDR3 sequence is CATSGAGLSNQPQHF. Here the CDR3 DNA reads TGTGCCACCAGTGGGGCGGGACTCTCCAATCAGCCCCAGCATTTT.

The chain couples TRBV7-9 to TRBJ1-4, with 8 bases fitting TRBD1. Germline V gene sequence: CDR1 SEHNR, CDR2 FQNEAQ (reference sequence). V shed 1 base, J shed 8 bases, and the junction held 15 bases outside the gene matches. This CDR3 spans 18 amino acids. The CDR3 DNA reads as TGTGCCAGCAGCTTAGGAAGGCTCAGGGGGCGCATAGAGGAAAAACTGTTTTTT. This translates into CASSLGRLRGRIEEKLFF.